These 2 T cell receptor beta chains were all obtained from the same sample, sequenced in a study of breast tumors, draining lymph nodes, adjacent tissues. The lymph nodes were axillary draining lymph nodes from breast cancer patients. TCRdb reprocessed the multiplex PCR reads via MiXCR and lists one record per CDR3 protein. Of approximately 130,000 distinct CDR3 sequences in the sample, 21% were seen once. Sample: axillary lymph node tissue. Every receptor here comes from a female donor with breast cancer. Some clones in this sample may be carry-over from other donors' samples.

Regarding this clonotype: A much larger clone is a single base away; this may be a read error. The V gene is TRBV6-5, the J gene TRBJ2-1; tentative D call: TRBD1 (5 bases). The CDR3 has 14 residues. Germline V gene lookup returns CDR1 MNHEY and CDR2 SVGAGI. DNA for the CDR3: TGCCCTTTATCTCCCTATGCCAGCAGGGTGGAGCAGTTCTTC. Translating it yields CPLSPYASRVEQFF.

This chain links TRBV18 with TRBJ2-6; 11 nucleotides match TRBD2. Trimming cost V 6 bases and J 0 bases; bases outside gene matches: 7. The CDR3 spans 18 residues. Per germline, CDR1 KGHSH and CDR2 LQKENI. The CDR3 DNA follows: TGTGCCAGCTCTCTGCGACTAGCGGGATCCTCTGGGGCCAACGTCCTGACTTTC. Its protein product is CASSLRLAGSSGANVLTF.